The 5 T cell receptor beta chains listed next were all sequenced from one sample in a study of OX40 agonist ivuxolimab in advanced cancers. Sequenced by immunoSEQ multiplex PCR; TCRdb stores in-frame clones only, minus some. Altogether some 51,000 clones are present, roughly 90% being singletons, with the ten largest covering around half. This material consisted of CD4+ or CD8+ T cells sorted from blood, taken in a trial of the OX40 agonist ivuxolimab. The source of these receptors is an adult with an advanced solid tumor such as melanoma, head and neck, liver or kidney cancer.

The rearrangement joins TRBV7-6 to TRBJ2-1; D call uncertain. Germline CDR1 is SGHVS and CDR2 is FNYEAQ. The CDR3 extends over 11 amino acids. V dropped 5 bases and J dropped 7 bases, with 6 bases sitting between them. CDR3 coding DNA: TGTGCCAGCAGCCCCGTAAATGAGCAGTTCTTC. Protein: CASSPVNEQFF.

The chain employs TRBV6-5 and TRBJ1-2, with D unclear. The V end lost 0 bases, the J end lost 0 bases, and 11 bases lay between the germline ends. Germline lookup yields CDR1 MNHEY and CDR2 SVGAGI. The CDR3 has 16 amino acids. Written as DNA, the CDR3 is TGTGCCAGCAGTTACTCGATGGGAGCCCCTAACTATGGCTACACCTTC. It specifies CASSYSMGAPNYGYTF.

This clone turned up a few times. The rearrangement joins TRBV28 to TRBJ1-2; the D gene is possibly TRBD1 (6 bases). This CDR3 comprises 16 residues. V was cut by 3 bases and J by 3 bases, with 17 bases left in between. CDR1 is MDHEN and CDR2 is SYDVKM in the germline V gene. The CDR3 bases are TGTGCCAGCAGTTTGACGGGGGCCGCAGACTACTATGGCTACACCTTC. This translates into CASSLTGAADYYGYTF.

The DNA of the CDR3 is TGTGCCAGCAGTTTAAACTATAATTCACCCCTCCACTTT. Translated: CASSLNYNSPLHF. The chain is built from TRBV27 and TRBJ1-6; D is uncertain. With 2 bases removed from V and 3 bases from J, the gap between germline ends came to 2 bases. Germline V CDR1 and CDR2: MNHEY, SMNVEV (reference sequence). This CDR3 comprises 13 residues.

This sequence joins TRBV28 and TRBJ1-1, with TRBD1 identical over 10 bases. This CDR3 comprises 14 residues. The germline V gene has CDR1 MDHEN and CDR2 SYDVKM. J lost 5 bases, V lost 8 bases, and 8 bases had no gene match. This chain's CDR3 is CASQNDRGRTEAFF. The CDR3 region has the DNA TGTGCCAGCCAAAATGACAGGGGGCGGACTGAAGCTTTCTTT.